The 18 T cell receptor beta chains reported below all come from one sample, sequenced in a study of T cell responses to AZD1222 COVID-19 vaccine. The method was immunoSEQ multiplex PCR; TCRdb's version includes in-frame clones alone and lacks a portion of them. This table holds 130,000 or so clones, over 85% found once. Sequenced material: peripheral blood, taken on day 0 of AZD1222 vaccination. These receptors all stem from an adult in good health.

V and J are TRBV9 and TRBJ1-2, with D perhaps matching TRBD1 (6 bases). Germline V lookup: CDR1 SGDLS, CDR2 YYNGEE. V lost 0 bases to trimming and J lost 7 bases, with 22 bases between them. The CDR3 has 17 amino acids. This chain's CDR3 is CASSVEGGASPSPGYTF. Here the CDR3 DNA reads TGTGCCAGCAGCGTAGAGGGGGGCGCATCCCCTTCGCCTGGCTACACCTTC.

The CDR3 nucleotides are TGTGCCAGCAATTGGGGACACTCGGAGACCCAGTACTTC. This encodes CASNWGHSETQYF. V and J are TRBV6-5 and TRBJ2-5; weak D call: TRBD1 (6 bases). This CDR3 contains 13 residues. Deletions cut 7 bases from V and 5 bases from J, with 14 bases between. Germline lookup yields CDR1 MNHEY and CDR2 SVGAGI.

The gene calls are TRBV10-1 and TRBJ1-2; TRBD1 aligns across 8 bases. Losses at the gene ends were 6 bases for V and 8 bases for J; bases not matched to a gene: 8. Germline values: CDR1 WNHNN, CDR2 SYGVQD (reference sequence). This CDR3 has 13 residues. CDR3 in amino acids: CASSEDRVRGYTF. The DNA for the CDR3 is TGCGCCAGCAGCGAGGACAGGGTACGCGGCTACACCTTC.

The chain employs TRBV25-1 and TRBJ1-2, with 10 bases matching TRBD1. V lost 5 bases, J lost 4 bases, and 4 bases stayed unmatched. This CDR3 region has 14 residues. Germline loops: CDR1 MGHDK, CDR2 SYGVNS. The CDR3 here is CASSPGQGFYGYTF. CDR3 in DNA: TGTGCCAGCAGTCCGGGACAGGGGTTCTATGGCTACACCTTC.

CDR3 sequence reads: CASSFSRGNEQYF. For the CDR3, the DNA is TGTGCCAGCAGCTTTTCCAGGGGCAACGAGCAGTACTTC. The chain couples TRBV11-3 to TRBJ2-7; D possibly corresponds to TRBD1 (6 bases). The CDR3 length is 13 residues. CDR1 is SGHNT and CDR2 is YENEEA in the germline V gene. Trimming removed 3 bases from V and 5 bases from J, with 11 bases in between.

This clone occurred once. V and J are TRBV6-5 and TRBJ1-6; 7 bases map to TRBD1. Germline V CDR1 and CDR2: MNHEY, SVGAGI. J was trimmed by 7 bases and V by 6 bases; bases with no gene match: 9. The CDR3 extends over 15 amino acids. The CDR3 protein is CASRPDRAENSPLHF. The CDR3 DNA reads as TGTGCCAGCAGGCCCGACAGGGCCGAGAATTCACCCCTCCACTTT.

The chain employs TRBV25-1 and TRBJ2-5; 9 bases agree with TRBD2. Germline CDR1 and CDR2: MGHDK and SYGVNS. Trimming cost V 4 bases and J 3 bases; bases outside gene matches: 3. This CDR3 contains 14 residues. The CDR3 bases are TGTGCCAGCAGTGGGCGACTAGCGGAAGAGACCCAGTACTTC. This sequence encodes CASSGRLAEETQYF.

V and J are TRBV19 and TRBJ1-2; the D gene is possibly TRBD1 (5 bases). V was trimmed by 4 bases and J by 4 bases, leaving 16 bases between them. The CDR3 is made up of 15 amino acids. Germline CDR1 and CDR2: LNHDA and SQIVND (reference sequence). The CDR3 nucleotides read TGTGCCAGTAGTACCCCGGACACACTAGTCTATGGCTACACCTTC. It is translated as CASSTPDTLVYGYTF.

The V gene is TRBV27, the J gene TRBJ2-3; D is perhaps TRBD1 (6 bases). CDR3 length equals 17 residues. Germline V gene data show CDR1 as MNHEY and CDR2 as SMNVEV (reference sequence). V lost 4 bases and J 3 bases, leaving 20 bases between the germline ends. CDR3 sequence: CASSSPGETGGTDTQYF. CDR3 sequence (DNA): TGTGCCAGCAGTTCCCCTGGCGAGACAGGCGGTACAGATACGCAGTATTTT.

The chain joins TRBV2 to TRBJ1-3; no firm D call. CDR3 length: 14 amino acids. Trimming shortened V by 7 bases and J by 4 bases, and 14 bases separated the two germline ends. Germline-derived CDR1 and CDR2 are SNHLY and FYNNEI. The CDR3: CASTSSPDGNTIYF. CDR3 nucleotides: TGTGCCAGCACGTCCAGCCCAGACGGAAACACCATATATTTT.

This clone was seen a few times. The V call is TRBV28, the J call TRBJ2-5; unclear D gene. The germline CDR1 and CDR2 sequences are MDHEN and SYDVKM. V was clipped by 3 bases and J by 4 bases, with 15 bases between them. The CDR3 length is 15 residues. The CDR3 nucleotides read TGTGCCAGCAGTTTCCCGACGGCCCTCGGAGAGACCCAGTACTTC. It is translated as CASSFPTALGETQYF.

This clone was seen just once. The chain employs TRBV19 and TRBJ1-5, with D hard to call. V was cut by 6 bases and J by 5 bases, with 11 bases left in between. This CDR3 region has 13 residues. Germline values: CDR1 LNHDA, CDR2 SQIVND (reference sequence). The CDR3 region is CASRNTPDQPQHF. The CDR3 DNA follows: TGTGCCAGTAGAAACACTCCCGATCAGCCCCAGCATTTT.

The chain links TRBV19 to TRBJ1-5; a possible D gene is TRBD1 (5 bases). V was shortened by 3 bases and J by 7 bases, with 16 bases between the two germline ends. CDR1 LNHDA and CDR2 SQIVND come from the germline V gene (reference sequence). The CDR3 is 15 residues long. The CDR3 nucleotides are TGTGCCAGTAGTATCGGTGGCAGGGTTTTCCAGCCCCAGCATTTT. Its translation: CASSIGGRVFQPQHF.

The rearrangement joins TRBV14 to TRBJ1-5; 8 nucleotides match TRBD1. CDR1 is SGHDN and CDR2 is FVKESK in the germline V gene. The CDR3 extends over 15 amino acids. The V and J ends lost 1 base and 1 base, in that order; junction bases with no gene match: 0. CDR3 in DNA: TGTGCCAGCAGCCAAGGGACAGGGAGCAATCAGCCCCAGCATTTT. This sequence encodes CASSQGTGSNQPQHF.

The CDR3 DNA reads TGTGCCAGCAGCCAAGGAAACGGTGCTGGAAACACCATATATTTT. Amino acids: CASSQGNGAGNTIYF. The chain links TRBV3-1 (or the pseudogene TRBV3-2) to TRBJ1-3; no clear D gene. CDR1 is LGHDT and CDR2 is YNNKEL in the germline V gene (reference sequence). The CDR3 has 15 residues. V gave up 1 base and J gave up 2 bases, with 9 bases separating them.

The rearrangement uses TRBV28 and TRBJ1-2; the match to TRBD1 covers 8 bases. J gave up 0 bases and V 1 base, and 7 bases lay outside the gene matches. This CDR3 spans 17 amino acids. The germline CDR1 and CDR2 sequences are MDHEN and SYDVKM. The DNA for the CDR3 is TGTGCCAGCAGTTTATTAGGGGGACAGGTTGCTAACTATGGCTACACCTTC. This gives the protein CASSLLGGQVANYGYTF.

The CDR3 sequence: CASSDDRAANYGYTF. The CDR3 coding sequence is TGTGCCAGCAGCGATGACAGGGCAGCTAACTATGGCTACACCTTC. The rearrangement joins TRBV7-9 to TRBJ1-2; 7 nucleotides line up with TRBD1. With 5 bases clipped from V and 0 bases from J, the junction kept 6 bases outside the gene matches. The CDR3 has 15 residues. Germline CDR1 is SEHNR and CDR2 is FQNEAQ (reference sequence).

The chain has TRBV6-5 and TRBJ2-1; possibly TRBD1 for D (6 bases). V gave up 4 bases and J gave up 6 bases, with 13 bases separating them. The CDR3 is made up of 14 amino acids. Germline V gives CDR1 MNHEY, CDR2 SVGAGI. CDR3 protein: CASSSPTGSNEQFF. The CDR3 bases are TGTGCCAGCAGTTCCCCCACAGGGAGCAATGAGCAGTTCTTC.